Each of the 21 T cell receptor beta chains below was sequenced from the same sample in a study of control samples from healthy donors and cancer patients. Sequencing was performed with immunoSEQ multiplex PCR; in TCRdb, only in-frame clones are kept and a portion is missing. The sample has roughly 76,000 clones; approximately 93% are singletons. Input material: PBMCs. All receptors come from a woman aged 40 to 50 with lung cancer.

The chain combines TRBV5-1 with TRBJ2-7, with a tentative D call TRBD1 (6 bases). The germline CDR1 and CDR2 sequences are SGHRS and YFSETQ. The CDR3 runs 13 residues. V lost 1 base and J 6 bases, leaving 11 bases between the germline ends. The chain's CDR3 is CASSLQGKREQYF. The CDR3 bases are TGCGCCAGCAGCTTGCAGGGGAAGCGCGAGCAGTACTTC.

This clone showed up just once. The genes are TRBV19 and TRBJ1-1; the D is unclear. Germline V lookup: CDR1 LNHDA, CDR2 SQIVND (reference sequence). The CDR3 has 12 residues. The germline V and J ends were trimmed by 5 bases and 0 bases, with 4 bases remaining between them. CDR3 loop: CASSVVNTEAFF. CDR3 DNA: TGTGCCAGTAGTGTGGTGAACACTGAAGCTTTCTTT.

The J gene is TRBJ1-5, the V gene TRBV7-8; D is possibly TRBD1 (5 bases). Between the trimmed V and J ends, which lost 4 bases and 2 bases, there was a span of 15 bases. The CDR3 has 16 residues. Looked up from germline, CDR1 is SGHVS and CDR2 is FQNEAQ. In DNA form, the CDR3 reads TGTGCCAGCAGCTCAGGGAGGCAGGGCGGCAATCAGCCCCAGCATTTT. This gives the protein CASSSGRQGGNQPQHF.

The chain couples TRBV6-5 to TRBJ1-1; 7 bases line up with TRBD1. The V gene end was trimmed by 4 bases and the J gene end by 6 bases; junction bases not matched to a gene: 8. CDR3 length: 14 amino acids. Germline CDR1 reads MNHEY; CDR2 reads SVGAGI. CDR3 sequence reads: CASSSQGGSAEAFF. CDR3 DNA sequence: TGTGCCAGCAGTTCCCAGGGGGGGAGCGCTGAAGCTTTCTTT.

The rearrangement joins TRBV19 to TRBJ1-4; no reliable D call. Germline loops: CDR1 LNHDA, CDR2 SQIVND (reference sequence). Trimming took off 3 bases at V and 0 bases at J, with 8 bases between the two ends. This CDR3 comprises 15 residues. DNA of the CDR3: TGTGCCAGTAGTATGAGGGATGCAACTAATGAAAAACTGTTTTTT. It translates to CASSMRDATNEKLFF.

This rearrangement joins TRBV5-1 to TRBJ1-2, with D possibly matching TRBD1 (6 bases). Germline V CDR1 and CDR2: SGHRS, YFSETQ. The CDR3 runs 17 residues. The ends were cut back, 4 bases at V and 1 base at J, with 20 bases in the middle. Written as DNA, the CDR3 is TGCGCCAGCAGCAACTCTACAGGGTACCGTTATAACTATGGCTACACCTTC. The encoded protein is CASSNSTGYRYNYGYTF.

The rearrangement links TRBV3-1 (or the pseudogene TRBV3-2) to TRBJ2-6; no firm D call. Germline lookup yields CDR1 LGHDT and CDR2 YNNKEL (reference sequence). This CDR3 comprises 17 residues. V dropped 1 base and J dropped 0 bases, with 10 bases sitting between them. In DNA, the CDR3 is TGTGCCAGCAGCCAAGGTGTCGGGCCCTCTGGGGCCAACGTCCTGACTTTC. Its protein is CASSQGVGPSGANVLTF.

The chain carries TRBV5-4 and TRBJ2-2, with D uncertain. This CDR3 has 14 amino acids. Germline loops: CDR1 SGHNT, CDR2 YYREEE (reference sequence). The germline V and J ends were trimmed by 1 base and 0 bases, with 4 bases remaining between them. CDR3 sequence reads: CASSLWANTGELFF. CDR3 DNA sequence: TGTGCCAGCAGCTTGTGGGCGAACACCGGGGAGCTGTTTTTT.

V is TRBV3-1 (or the pseudogene TRBV3-2) and J is TRBJ1-1, with D hard to call. The germline V gene has CDR1 LGHDT and CDR2 YNNKEL (reference sequence). V lost 8 bases to trimming and J lost 5 bases, with 12 bases between them. The CDR3 extends over 12 amino acids. The DNA of the CDR3 is TGTGCCAGCTCTGAGACGGGGACTGAAGCTTTCTTT. This gives the protein CASSETGTEAFF.

The rearrangement links TRBV27 to TRBJ1-5, with 9 bases aligning to TRBD1. The CDR3 sequence is 15 residues long. Per the germline V gene, CDR1 is MNHEY and CDR2 is SMNVEV (reference sequence). V lost 4 bases to trimming and J lost 5 bases; unmatched junction nucleotides: 6. The CDR3: CASSSGTGLYQPQHF. The CDR3 DNA reads as TGTGCCAGCAGTTCCGGGACAGGGCTGTATCAGCCCCAGCATTTT.

CDR3 bases: TGTGCCAGCTCACTGAGTAGCCAAGAGACCCAGTACTTC. Protein: CASSLSSQETQYF. V usage is TRBV18 and J usage is TRBJ2-5, with D unclear. Germline V gene sequence: CDR1 KGHSH, CDR2 LQKENI. Trimming removed 4 bases from V and 1 base from J, with 7 bases in between. The CDR3 runs to 13 residues.

This clone has just a few counts. The same CDR3 can be traced to other DNA sequences in this sample. The chain joins TRBV11-3 to TRBJ2-1; 14 nucleotides line up with TRBD2. This CDR3 contains 14 residues. With V trimmed by 6 bases and J by 7 bases, 2 bases remained unmatched. From germline, CDR1 is SGHNT and CDR2 YENEEA. The CDR3: CASRTSGGANEQFF. CDR3 DNA sequence: TGTGCCAGCAGGACTAGCGGGGGGGCGAATGAGCAGTTCTTC.

The chain combines TRBV24-1 with TRBJ1-1; a weak D match, TRBD1 (5 bases). Trimming pared 5 bases from V and 3 bases from J, leaving 9 bases between. Germline CDR1 and CDR2: KGHDR and SFDVKD. This CDR3 is 13 amino acids long. The CDR3 spells CATSAGGYTEAFF. In DNA, the CDR3 is TGTGCCACCAGTGCGGGGGGATACACTGAAGCTTTCTTT.

The rearrangement uses TRBV6-1 and TRBJ1-4; TRBD1 aligns across 7 bases. The germline V gene encodes CDR1 MNHNS and CDR2 SASEGT. V lost 4 bases to trimming and J lost 8 bases; unmatched junction nucleotides: 16. This CDR3 has 17 amino acids. The CDR3 coding sequence is TGTGCCAGCAGTGGCTCGACAGGGTCTGGTCTTAGGGAAAAACTGTTTTTT. Translated: CASSGSTGSGLREKLFF.

The chain combines TRBV5-1 with TRBJ1-1, with D hard to call. The CDR3 contains 13 residues. Germline CDR1 is SGHRS and CDR2 is YFSETQ. The V and J ends lost 0 bases and 1 base respectively, with 4 bases between them. CDR3 residues: CASSLVRNTEAFF. The DNA for the CDR3 is TGCGCCAGCAGCTTGGTGCGGAACACTGAAGCTTTCTTT.

The chain couples TRBV7-2 to TRBJ1-4; possibly TRBD1 for D (6 bases). Between the trimmed V and J ends, which lost 5 bases and 6 bases, there was a span of 13 bases. Germline lookup yields CDR1 SGHTA and CDR2 FQGNSA. The CDR3 consists of 14 residues. The DNA for the CDR3 is TGTGCCAGCAGCCCCGACGGGGGCGATGAAAAACTGTTTTTT. Its protein product is CASSPDGGDEKLFF.

A few counts support this clone. This chain connects TRBV3-1 (or the pseudogene TRBV3-2) to TRBJ2-7; no clear D gene. Germline V gene sequence: CDR1 LGHDT, CDR2 YNNKEL (reference sequence). Trimming removed 2 bases from V and 7 bases from J, with 15 bases in between. CDR3 size: 14 residues. CDR3 nucleotide sequence: TGTGCCAGCAGCCAATCCGTGCCGTCCCTGGAGCAGTACTTC. It encodes CASSQSVPSLEQYF.

In nucleotides, the CDR3 is TGTGCCAGTAGTATAGGCCCGGTGGGCCCTGAAGCTTTCTTT. It specifies CASSIGPVGPEAFF. The J gene is TRBJ1-1, the V gene TRBV19; D gene uncertain. Germline-derived CDR1 and CDR2 are LNHDA and SQIVND (reference sequence). Deletions cut 1 base from V and 6 bases from J, with 12 bases between. This CDR3 has 14 amino acids.

V and J are TRBV7-9 and TRBJ1-1; perhaps TRBD1 as D (6 bases). The CDR3 loop spans 13 amino acids. From germline, CDR1 is SEHNR and CDR2 FQNEAQ (reference sequence). The V gene lost 5 bases and the J gene lost 3 bases, with 10 bases spanning the gap. The CDR3 nucleotides are TGTGCCAGCAGCCGGACAGCGCACACTGAAGCTTTCTTT. This encodes CASSRTAHTEAFF. The whole variable domain, remainder taken from reference TRBV7-9 and TRBJ1-1, is DTGVSQNPRHKITKRGQNVTFRCDPISEHNRLYWYRQTLGQGPEFLTYFQNEAQLEKSRLLSDRFSAERPKGSFSTLEIQRTEQGDSAMYLCASSRTAHTEAFFGQGTRLTVV.

V is TRBV3-1 (or the pseudogene TRBV3-2) and J is TRBJ2-3; TRBD1 matches 9 bases. J gave up 4 bases and V 4 bases, and 3 bases lay outside the gene matches. This CDR3 is 14 amino acids long. CDR1 is LGHDT, CDR2 YNNKEL, per germline (reference sequence). The CDR3: CASSRQGDADTQYF. As DNA, the CDR3 is TGTGCCAGCAGCCGACAGGGGGACGCAGATACGCAGTATTTT.

The chain joins TRBV5-4 to TRBJ2-1, with a possible D match to TRBD2 (5 bases). The CDR3 length is 15 residues. CDR1 is SGHNT, CDR2 YYREEE, per germline (reference sequence). V lost 1 base and J 0 bases, leaving 8 bases between the germline ends. CDR3 sequence (DNA): TGTGCCAGCAGCTTGACGGGAAGCTCCTACAATGAGCAGTTCTTC. The encoded protein is CASSLTGSSYNEQFF.